Below are 20 T cell receptor beta chains sequenced from a single sample in a study of T cells in Graves' hyperthyroidism and ophthalmopathy. It was RNA transcripts that yielded the amplified TCR beta CDR3 regions. HTBI primers drove first-round RT-PCR of the TCR CDR3. TCRdb re-called the multiplex PCR reads with MiXCR, one entry per CDR3 protein. The sample consists of some 600,000 distinct CDR3 sequences, about 15% of them appearing once. The sample was blood. The source is a woman aged 25 to 45 with Graves' hyperthyroidism that later progressed to Graves' ophthalmopathy.

Details on this clonotype: Being one base from a much bigger clone, this may be a read error. The gene calls are TRBV20-1 and TRBJ1-4, with TRBD1 identical over 8 bases. Germline CDR1 and CDR2: DFQATT and SNEGSKA (reference sequence). The length of the CDR3 is 15 residues. Here the CDR3 reads CIASQTGQGGEKLFF. CDR3 nucleotide sequence: TGCATTGCTAGTCAGACAGGACAGGGTGGGGAAAAACTGTTTTTT.

This clonotype was seen repeatedly, ten times or more. The rearrangement links TRBV14 to TRBJ2-7; D unresolved. V gave up 1 base and J gave up 2 bases, with 9 bases separating them. In germline, CDR1 is SGHDN, CDR2 FVKESK. The CDR3 length is 14 residues. CDR3 in amino acids: CASSQAPDTYEQYF. Written as DNA, the CDR3 is TGTGCCAGCAGCCAAGCGCCCGACACCTACGAGCAGTACTTC.

This clonotype was seen repeatedly, ten times or more. This chain links TRBV11-3 with TRBJ1-1, with 10 bases matching TRBD1. Per the germline V gene, CDR1 is SGHNT and CDR2 is YENEEA. The CDR3 has 15 residues. Trimming cost V 5 bases and J 1 base; bases outside gene matches: 4. CDR3 loop: CASSLGDRGNTEAFF. The CDR3 DNA reads as TGTGCCAGCAGCCTCGGGGACAGGGGGAACACTGAAGCTTTCTTT.

This clonotype has only a few counts. The chain links TRBV18 to TRBJ2-3; 8 bases fit TRBD2. The V segment lost 2 bases and the J segment 0 bases; nucleotides outside the gene matches: 4. The germline gives CDR1 KGHSH, CDR2 LQKENI. The CDR3 runs 16 residues. The CDR3 DNA reads TGTGCCAGCTCACCAAGTGCGGGGGGAAGCACAGATACGCAGTATTTT. Amino acid sequence: CASSPSAGGSTDTQYF. The full variable domain, completed using reference TRBV18 and TRBJ2-3, is NAGVMQNPRHLVRRRGQEARLRCSPMKGHSHVYWYRQLPEEGLKFMVYLQKENIIDESGMPKERFSAEFPKEGPSILRIQQVVRGDSAAYFCASSPSAGGSTDTQYFGPGTRLTVL.

This clonotype has just a few counts. The chain joins TRBV6-1 to TRBJ2-1; 9 positions agree with TRBD1. Germline V gene sequence: CDR1 MNHNS, CDR2 SASEGT. The CDR3 is 14 amino acids. V lost 9 bases and J lost 7; bases outside the gene matches: 10. CDR3 sequence: CASQQQGALNEQFF. CDR3 in DNA: TGTGCCAGTCAGCAACAGGGGGCACTGAATGAGCAGTTCTTC.

This clonotype was seen at least ten times. This sequence joins TRBV7-9 and TRBJ2-7; the match to TRBD2 covers 7 bases. This CDR3 has 13 amino acids. The germline gives CDR1 SEHNR, CDR2 FQNEAQ (reference sequence). Trimming cost V 5 bases and J 6 bases; bases outside gene matches: 7. The CDR3 region has the DNA TGTGCCAGCAGCGGGACTAAGGCCGGCGAGCAGTACTTC. It encodes CASSGTKAGEQYF.

Ten or more counts support this clonotype. CDR3 bases: TGTGCCAGTAGTATAATCGAGATGGCCGCAGGCACAGATACGCAGTATTTT. Translated: CASSIIEMAAGTDTQYF. The J gene is TRBJ2-3, the V gene TRBV19, with no clear D. The CDR3 extends over 17 amino acids. The germline V gene encodes CDR1 LNHDA and CDR2 SQIVND (reference sequence). V lost 2 bases, J lost 1 base, and 16 bases lay in between.

The J gene is TRBJ2-7, the V gene TRBV5-4; 11 bases line up with TRBD1. Germline loops: CDR1 SGHNT, CDR2 YYREEE (reference sequence). The CDR3 extends over 17 amino acids. J lost 5 bases, V lost 4 bases, and 14 bases had no gene match. CDR3 sequence reads: CASSPTPGQGAPDEQYF. CDR3 sequence (DNA): TGTGCCAGCAGCCCAACCCCCGGACAGGGGGCCCCGGACGAGCAGTACTTC.

This clonotype was seen at least ten times. This chain links TRBV6-2 or TRBV6-3 with TRBJ2-3; 13 bases are a match to TRBD2. Germline lookup yields CDR1 MNHEY and CDR2 SVGEGT. Germline trimming cut 5 bases from V and 4 bases from J; bases unmatched to any gene: 9. The CDR3 extends over 17 amino acids. CDR3 in DNA: TGTGCCAGCAGTCGATGGACTAGCGGGAGAAACCCAGATACGCAGTATTTT. Residues: CASSRWTSGRNPDTQYF.

This clonotype showed up just a few times. The chain is built from TRBV9 and TRBJ1-4, with a weak D call TRBD1 (5 bases). From germline, CDR1 is SGDLS and CDR2 YYNGEE. This CDR3 has 14 residues. The V gene lost 7 bases and the J gene lost 2 bases, with 12 bases spanning the gap. The CDR3: CASGGVGTNEKLFF. For the CDR3, the DNA is TGTGCCAGCGGGGGAGTTGGGACTAATGAAAAACTGTTTTTT.

Ten or more counts support this clonotype. This chain uses TRBV15 with TRBJ1-1, with D perhaps matching TRBD1 (6 bases). Between the trimmed V and J ends, which lost 0 bases and 1 base, there was a span of 27 bases. The CDR3 is made up of 21 amino acids. Germline V gene sequence: CDR1 LNHNV, CDR2 YYDKDF (reference sequence). The CDR3 here is CATSRDYSAGQLGAWNTEAFF. The CDR3 DNA reads as TGTGCCACCAGCAGAGATTATAGTGCCGGACAGCTAGGGGCCTGGAACACTGAAGCTTTCTTT. Full variable domain (outside the CDR3, taken from reference TRBV15 and TRBJ1-1): DAMVIQNPRYQVTQFGKPVTLSCSQTLNHNVMYWYQQKSSQAPKLLFHYYDKDFNNEADTPDNFQSRRPNTSFCFLDIRSPGLGDTAMYLCATSRDYSAGQLGAWNTEAFFGQGTRLTVV.

A word on this clonotype: Since a much larger clone is just one base distant, this may be a read error. The genes are TRBV30 and TRBJ2-1; a possible D gene is TRBD1 (5 bases). In germline, CDR1 is GTSNPN, CDR2 SVGIG (reference sequence). Deletions cut 4 bases from V and 6 bases from J, with 13 bases between. This CDR3 comprises 13 residues. The CDR3 DNA sequence: TGTGCCTGGACCAGGGTAAGCAGCAATGAGCAGTTCTTC. Translated, it gives CAWTRVSSNEQFF. Full variable domain (rest looked up from reference TRBV30 and TRBJ2-1): SQTIHQWPATLVQPVGSPLSLECTVEGTSNPNLYWYRQAAGRGLQLLFYSVGIGQISSEVPQNLSASRPQDRQFILSSKKLLLSDSGFYLCAWTRVSSNEQFFGPGTRLTVL.

Ten or more counts support this clonotype. The chain has TRBV7-2 and TRBJ2-7; the match to TRBD1 covers 7 bases. Germline CDR1 SGHTA, CDR2 FQGNSA. This CDR3 contains 14 residues. Losses at the gene ends were 5 bases for V and 4 bases for J; bases not matched to a gene: 8. The CDR3 is CASSVNRDSYEQYF. The CDR3 bases are TGTGCCAGCAGCGTTAACCGGGACAGTTACGAGCAGTACTTC. Combining the CDR3 with reference TRBV7-2 and TRBJ2-7 gives the whole variable domain GAGVSQSPSNKVTEKGKDVELRCDPISGHTALYWYRQSLGQGLEFLIYFQGNSAPDKSGLPSDRFSAERTGGSVSTLTIQRTQQEDSAVYLCASSVNRDSYEQYFGPGTRLTVT.

Ten or more counts support this clonotype. The junction departs from germline at one end; a sequencing error may be responsible. J is TRBJ2-5 and V is TRBV6-1; D not certain. This CDR3 comprises 15 residues. Germline V gene data show CDR1 as MNHNS and CDR2 as SASEGT. CDR3 loop: CASTEMGIGQETQYF. In DNA, the CDR3 is TGTGCCAGCACTGAAATGGGGATAGGTCAAGAGACCCAGTACTTC.

This clonotype was seen at least ten times. This rearrangement joins TRBV27 to TRBJ1-2, with TRBD1 matching 8 bases. The CDR3 has 14 amino acids. Germline CDR1 and CDR2: MNHEY and SMNVEV (reference sequence). The V gene end was trimmed by 4 bases and the J gene end by 5 bases; junction bases not matched to a gene: 6. The CDR3 sequence is CASSSSGGAYGYTF. The CDR3 DNA reads as TGTGCCAGCAGTTCCTCAGGGGGCGCTTATGGCTACACCTTC.

This clonotype was recorded at least ten times. The chain is built from TRBV19 and TRBJ1-1; possible D gene TRBD1, 5 bases. Germline CDR1 and CDR2: LNHDA and SQIVND (reference sequence). With 3 bases removed from V and 5 bases from J, the gap between germline ends came to 10 bases. This CDR3 region has 13 residues. The CDR3 DNA reads as TGTGCCAGTAGTATGTCCGGGGGGACTGAAGCTTTCTTT. It yields the protein CASSMSGGTEAFF. Drawing the rest from reference TRBV19 and TRBJ1-1, the complete variable domain is DGGITQSPKYLFRKEGQNVTLSCEQNLNHDAMYWYRQDPGQGLRLIYYSQIVNDFQKGDIAEGYSVSREKKESFPLTVTSAQKNPTAFYLCASSMSGGTEAFFGQGTRLTVV.

This clonotype has only a few counts. This chain connects TRBV20-1 to TRBJ2-7; TRBD1 matches at 8 bases. CDR3 length: 13 residues. Germline CDR1 is DFQATT and CDR2 is SNEGSKA (reference sequence). Unmatched junction bases numbered 10, after V lost 6 bases and J lost 6 bases. Here the CDR3 DNA reads TGCAGTGCCACCGGGACAGGTCTCTCCGAGCAGTACTTC. Its protein product is CSATGTGLSEQYF.

This clonotype was counted at least ten times. The J gene is TRBJ1-4, the V gene TRBV2; possibly TRBD1 for D (6 bases). The V end lost 5 bases, the J end lost 5 bases, and 15 bases lay between the germline ends. This CDR3 region has 15 residues. Per the germline V gene, CDR1 is SNHLY and CDR2 is FYNNEI. The CDR3 region is CASSLQQGRNEKLFF. CDR3 nucleotides: TGTGCCAGCAGTCTCCAACAGGGACGGAATGAAAAACTGTTTTTT.

This clonotype was picked up many times. The rearrangement links TRBV24-1 to TRBJ2-5; D call uncertain. Trimming shortened V by 7 bases and J by 0 bases, and 8 bases separated the two germline ends. CDR1 and CDR2 (germline): KGHDR, SFDVKD. CDR3 length equals 13 residues. The CDR3 here is CATRGYNQETQYF. The CDR3 DNA is TGTGCCACCAGAGGGTACAACCAAGAGACCCAGTACTTC.

This clonotype was observed at least ten times. The rearrangement uses TRBV28 and TRBJ1-2, with D possibly being TRBD1 (5 bases). V was cut by 2 bases and J by 4 bases, with 8 bases left in between. The germline CDR1 and CDR2 sequences are MDHEN and SYDVKM. This CDR3 comprises 13 residues. In DNA, the CDR3 is TGTGCCAGCAGTTTACGGGGCTCCTATGGCTACACCTTC. As protein: CASSLRGSYGYTF.